This TCR beta chain originates from a study of human T cells and chemical hapten exposure. This sample's time point: pre-sensitization, week 0. The treatment is: therapeutic diphenylcyclopropenone sensitization with weekly scalp DPC. TCRdb re-called the RACE reads through MiXCR, storing one row per CDR3 protein. The table lists 45,000 to 65,000 distinct CDR3 sequences, approximately 10% of them singletons. This CDR3 comprises 14 residues. Trimming removed 1 base from V and 2 bases from J, with 7 bases in between. The germline V gene has CDR1 SGHTA and CDR2 FQGNSA. The sample in question was whole blood, obtained in connection with sensitization to the hapten diphenylcyclopropenone (DPC). The genes are TRBV7-2 and TRBJ2-3; D unresolved. This clonotype was obtained from a middle-aged man with alopecia areata. Some clones in this sample may be carry-over from other donors' samples. CDR3 in amino acids: CASSLVVDTDTQYF. The DNA of the CDR3 is TGTGCCAGCAGCTTAGTAGTGGACACAGATACGCAGTATTTT.